Shown below are 24 T cell receptor beta chains from a single sample sequenced in a study of shared clonotypes between healthy human individuals. Terminally differentiated effector memory CD45RA+ cells were excluded by CCR7 positive selection of CD45RO-negative cells. The table came from immunoSEQ multiplex PCR; TCRdb's copy has only in-frame clones and leaves some out. The data show 2 million or so clones, roughly 94% seen once. Material: naive CD8+ T cells sorted from blood. The receptors here all came from a man aged 18 to 29 in good health.

On this clone: The sample holds other DNA sequences that translate to the same CDR3. The chain carries TRBV7-9 and TRBJ2-5; D might be TRBD2 (5 bases). Germline V gives CDR1 SEHNR, CDR2 FQNEAQ (reference sequence). V was cut by 6 bases and J by 0 bases, with 8 bases left in between. The CDR3 sequence is 13 residues long. CDR3: CASSSDYQETQYF. As DNA, the CDR3 is TGTGCCAGCAGTTCGGACTACCAAGAGACCCAGTACTTC.

The chain has TRBV7-9 and TRBJ2-7; TRBD2 might be the D (5 bases). Germline CDR1 is SEHNR and CDR2 is FQNEAQ (reference sequence). This CDR3 is 14 amino acids long. Trimming took 3 bases from V and 2 from J, leaving 11 bases between them. CDR3 coding DNA: TGTGCCAGCAGCTTCAGTGAGGGCCCCTACGAGCAGTACTTC. Encoded protein: CASSFSEGPYEQYF.

The chain employs TRBV5-8 and TRBJ2-1; D perhaps matches TRBD2 (5 bases). Germline V gives CDR1 SGHTS, CDR2 YDEGEE. V shed 8 bases and J shed 3 bases, with 12 bases lying between them. This CDR3 contains 13 residues. CDR3 nucleotide sequence: TGTGCCAGTTTAGACTATTACTACAATGAGCAGTTCTTC. Translated, it gives CASLDYYYNEQFF.

This chain joins TRBV11-2 and TRBJ1-3, with no clear D. This CDR3 has 14 amino acids. The V gene lost 5 bases and the J gene lost 4 bases, with 12 bases spanning the gap. Looked up from germline, CDR1 is SGHAT and CDR2 is FQNNGV. The CDR3 sequence is CASSLSSSGNTIYF. The CDR3 bases are TGTGCCAGCAGCCTATCTAGTTCAGGAAACACCATATATTTT.

This CDR3 reads CATTPMTGDYEQYF. CDR3 nucleotide sequence: TGTGCCACTACTCCTATGACAGGAGACTACGAGCAGTACTTC. The V call is TRBV6-5, the J call TRBJ2-7; D perhaps matches TRBD1 (6 bases). From germline, CDR1 is MNHEY and CDR2 SVGAGI. V shed 10 bases and J shed 3 bases, with 19 bases lying between them. CDR3 length: 14 residues.

This clone was seen only a few times. A junction end diverges from the germline sequence, so it may reflect a read error. This chain joins TRBV7-7 and TRBJ2-2; possible D gene TRBD1, 5 bases. The germline CDR1 and CDR2 sequences are SSHAT and FNYEAQ (reference sequence). The CDR3 consists of 15 residues. The CDR3 coding sequence is TGTGCTAGCAGCTTAGGTGACCTAGGGGCCGGGGAGCTGTTTTTT. Protein: CASSLGDLGAGELFF. Together with reference TRBV7-7 and TRBJ2-2, the CDR3 gives the full variable domain: GAGVSQSPRYKVTKRGQDVTLRCDPISSHATLYWYQQALGQGPEFLTYFNYEAQPDKSGLPSDRFSAERPEGSISTLTIQRTEQRDSAMYRCASSLGDLGAGELFFGEGSRLTVL.

As concerns this clone: In the same sample, other DNA sequences code for this CDR3. This chain uses TRBV5-1 with TRBJ1-4; tentative D call: TRBD1 (5 bases). Trimming shortened V by 4 bases and J by 2 bases, and 9 bases separated the two germline ends. CDR3 length: 14 residues. Germline V gene data show CDR1 as SGHRS and CDR2 as YFSETQ. The CDR3 DNA reads TGCGCCAGCAGCCTAGAGGGGACTAATGAAAAACTGTTTTTT. Translation gives CASSLEGTNEKLFF.

The chain carries TRBV5-1 and TRBJ1-6; maybe TRBD1 (5 bases). This CDR3 comprises 14 residues. V lost 5 bases to trimming and J lost 9 bases, with 15 bases between them. Germline loops: CDR1 SGHRS, CDR2 YFSETQ. Here the CDR3 reads CASSMGTGFSPLHF. Written as DNA, the CDR3 is TGCGCCAGCAGTATGGGGACCGGGTTTTCACCCCTCCACTTT.

In regard to this clone: Distinct nucleotide sequences in the sample also encode this CDR3. The chain recombines TRBV9 with TRBJ2-3; D ambiguous. Germline V gene sequence: CDR1 SGDLS, CDR2 YYNGEE. CDR3 length equals 13 residues. Trimming shortened V by 0 bases and J by 1 base, and 3 bases separated the two germline ends. The CDR3 protein is CASSVDGTDTQYF. As DNA, the CDR3 is TGTGCCAGCAGCGTAGATGGCACAGATACGCAGTATTTT.

This clone appeared a few times. At the DNA level, this CDR3 is encoded by other sequences in the same sample as well. The chain uses TRBV2 and TRBJ2-7, with D tentatively TRBD2 (6 bases). Germline loops: CDR1 SNHLY, CDR2 FYNNEI. Trimming took 4 bases from V and 1 from J, leaving 8 bases between them. The CDR3 extends over 13 amino acids. CDR3 residues: CASSVGRSYEQYF. Written as DNA, the CDR3 is TGTGCCAGCAGTGTCGGGAGATCCTACGAGCAGTACTTC. Together with reference TRBV2 and TRBJ2-7, the CDR3 gives the full variable domain: EPEVTQTPSHQVTQMGQEVILRCVPISNHLYFYWYRQILGQKVEFLVSFYNNEISEKSEIFDDQFSVERPDGSNFTLKIRSTKLEDSAMYFCASSVGRSYEQYFGPGTRLTVT.

The chain links TRBV5-4 to TRBJ2-1; D is undetermined. This CDR3 is built from 14 residues. Per the germline V gene, CDR1 is SGHNT and CDR2 is YYREEE (reference sequence). V lost 2 bases, J lost 5 bases, and 11 bases lay in between. The CDR3 region has the DNA TGTGCCAGCAGCTTATGGACCGGAGACAATGAGCAGTTCTTC. Translating gives CASSLWTGDNEQFF.

The table lists this clone with a count of one. The V gene is TRBV4-1, the J gene TRBJ2-7; 7 nucleotides line up with TRBD2. The V segment lost 4 bases and the J segment 1 base; nucleotides outside the gene matches: 4. The CDR3 covers 14 residues. Looked up from germline, CDR1 is MGHRA and CDR2 is YSYEKL. The CDR3 loop is CASSPGEGSYEQYF. For the CDR3, the DNA is TGCGCCAGCAGCCCTGGGGAGGGTTCCTACGAGCAGTACTTC.

This chain joins TRBV27 and TRBJ2-1; TRBD1 matches 8 bases. The CDR3 spans 15 residues. CDR1 and CDR2 from the germline V gene are MNHEY and SMNVEV (reference sequence). The junction had 6 bases not matched to a gene; V was cut back by 6 bases and J by 2 bases. The CDR3 DNA sequence: TGTGCCAGCAGGGAGACAGGGGTCGCCTACAATGAGCAGTTCTTC. This codes for CASRETGVAYNEQFF.

The V call is TRBV13, the J call TRBJ2-3; possibly TRBD2 for D (5 bases). CDR1 is PRHDT, CDR2 FYEKMQ, per germline (reference sequence). The CDR3 extends over 17 amino acids. The V end was cut by 7 bases, the J end by 3 bases, with 23 bases between. CDR3 DNA sequence: TGTGCCAGCATCCTCCGCGGGCTCAGCCCCTATACAGATACGCAGTATTTT. It specifies CASILRGLSPYTDTQYF. Using reference TRBV13 and TRBJ2-3 for the parts outside the CDR3, the full variable domain is AAGVIQSPRHLIKEKRETATLKCYPIPRHDTVYWYQQGPGQDPQFLISFYEKMQSDKGSIPDRFSAQQFSDYHSELNMSSLELGDSALYFCASILRGLSPYTDTQYFGPGTRLTVL.

With regard to this clone: This same CDR3 is encoded by further DNA sequences in the sample. V gene TRBV6-5 combines with J gene TRBJ1-1; a possible D gene is TRBD1 (5 bases). Per the germline V gene, CDR1 is MNHEY and CDR2 is SVGAGI. The germline V and J ends were trimmed by 7 bases and 1 base, with 13 bases remaining between them. This CDR3 has 14 amino acids. The CDR3 protein is CASTLGGENTEAFF. The DNA of the CDR3 is TGTGCCAGCACCCTGGGGGGGGAGAACACTGAAGCTTTCTTT.

This clone came up once. Other DNA variants within this sample encode the same CDR3. The chain has TRBV7-8 and TRBJ2-1; D might be TRBD2 (6 bases). With 5 bases removed from V and 3 bases from J, the gap between germline ends came to 11 bases. Per the germline V gene, CDR1 is SGHVS and CDR2 is FQNEAQ. The CDR3 covers 14 residues. CDR3 residues: CASSPGTGYNEQFF. CDR3 nucleotide sequence: TGTGCCAGCAGCCCCGGGACTGGCTACAATGAGCAGTTCTTC.

Details on this clone: The same CDR3 is also encoded by other DNA sequences in this sample. The rearrangement links TRBV4-1 to TRBJ1-5, with D unresolved. The CDR3 is 15 amino acids. Per the germline V gene, CDR1 is MGHRA and CDR2 is YSYEKL. V shed 0 bases and J shed 5 bases, with 11 bases lying between them. The CDR3 loop reads CASSQEYQQHQPQHF. The CDR3 DNA reads TGCGCCAGCAGCCAAGAATACCAACAGCATCAGCCCCAGCATTTT.

Written as DNA, the CDR3 is TGTGCCAGCAGTGACGCAGGGGGCACGGATGGCTACACCTTC. Translated: CASSDAGGTDGYTF. The rearrangement uses TRBV2 and TRBJ1-2; TRBD1 agrees at 8 bases. CDR1 is SNHLY and CDR2 is FYNNEI in the germline V gene. This CDR3 is built from 14 residues. V was pared by 3 bases and J by 6 bases, with 6 bases of the junction left unmatched.

The chain joins TRBV28 to TRBJ2-1, with D possibly being TRBD2 (7 bases). CDR1 is MDHEN and CDR2 is SYDVKM in the germline V gene. The CDR3 has 16 amino acids. V gave up 1 base and J gave up 9 bases, with 19 bases separating them. The CDR3 nucleotides read TGTGCCAGCAGTTTATCTTCGGGGGGCCTTATTATTGAGCAGTTCTTC. Amino acid sequence: CASSLSSGGLIIEQFF.

This chain joins TRBV9 and TRBJ2-2, with D uncertain. Trimming pared 4 bases from V and 6 bases from J, leaving 10 bases between. This CDR3 is 13 amino acids long. Germline assignment: CDR1 SGDLS and CDR2 YYNGEE. This CDR3 reads CASSQSWSGELFF. The DNA for the CDR3 is TGTGCCAGCAGCCAATCCTGGTCCGGGGAGCTGTTTTTT.

This chain uses TRBV9 with TRBJ2-4; no clear D gene. CDR1 SGDLS and CDR2 YYNGEE come from the germline V gene. CDR3 size: 13 residues. V was shortened by 2 bases and J by 5 bases, with 8 bases between the two germline ends. The CDR3 loop is CASSVDGQNIQYF. The CDR3 DNA reads as TGTGCCAGCAGCGTGGACGGACAAAACATTCAGTACTTC.

This clone was found once. The same CDR3 can be traced to other DNA sequences in this sample. The J gene is TRBJ1-6, the V gene TRBV6-5, with D perhaps TRBD1 (5 bases). Germline CDR1 reads MNHEY; CDR2 reads SVGAGI. The CDR3 runs 14 residues. V was trimmed by 2 bases and J by 7 bases, leaving 9 bases between them. CDR3 sequence (DNA): TGTGCCAGCAGTTACGGTCAGGGAAATTCACCCCTCCACTTT. Residues: CASSYGQGNSPLHF.

The chain joins TRBV9 to TRBJ2-2; 9 bases fit TRBD1. The CDR3 extends over 17 amino acids. The germline CDR1 and CDR2 sequences are SGDLS and YYNGEE. With 1 base clipped from V and 2 bases from J, the junction kept 6 bases outside the gene matches. Here the CDR3 reads CASSVSGTGTNTGELFF. The DNA of the CDR3 is TGTGCCAGCAGCGTATCCGGGACAGGGACAAACACCGGGGAGCTGTTTTTT.

The V gene is TRBV10-1, the J gene TRBJ1-3; TRBD1 is a possible D gene (6 bases). The J call could be wrong; TRBJ2-2 is a better fit for the DNA end. This CDR3 is built from 14 residues. CDR1 and CDR2 from the germline V gene are WNHNN and SYGVQD (reference sequence). CDR3 DNA: TGCGCCAGCAGTTTCTACAGGGTCGGCGGGGAGCTGTTTTTT. Protein: CASSFYRVGGELFF.